This TCR beta chain was retrieved from a study of blood T cells in healthy people across ages. General study results and limits: Observed TCR beta diversity per million T cells went down as age went up. This fall followed a roughly linear course with age. Naive and antigen-experienced cells could not be conclusively compared, given unsorted PBMCs. With naive T cell percentage, TCR beta diversity showed a strong correlation.

In its sample, this clonotype was seen many times. Its antigen is undetermined. Then a second PCR, running about 7 to 11 cycles, was carried out with a sample-barcoded 5' primer and a J-beta primer mix. Researchers report that a template-switch adaptor with 12 random nucleotides tagged each cDNA molecule. TCRdb fed the 5' RACE reads into MiXCR, producing one record per CDR3 protein. The sample includes 1.2 million to 1.5 million distinct CDR3 sequences, approximately 42% of them seen just once. The sample taken for sequencing was blood. This receptor was obtained from a woman aged 18-35 years in good health.

The CDR3 sequence is CSARENEQYF. In DNA, the CDR3 is TGCAGTGCTAGAGAAAACGAGCAGTACTTC. The chain combines TRBV20-1 with TRBJ2-7; D not certain. The CDR3 covers 10 residues. CDR1 is DFQATT, CDR2 SNEGSKA, per germline (reference sequence). V shed 0 bases and J shed 5 bases, with 2 bases lying between them.